These T cell receptor beta chains were read from a single sample in a study of blood T cells in healthy people across ages. Using its own MiXCR run on the 5' RACE reads, TCRdb lists one record per CDR3 protein. The table has around 990,000 distinct CDR3 sequences, roughly two fifths seen once. Sequences were obtained from blood. The receptors derive from a man younger than 35 in good health. CDR3s include the opening cysteine and the closing phenylalanine or tryptophan. The order of the fields is clone size, V gene, D gene, CDR3 length, J gene, CDR3 protein, CDR3 DNA. A D gene is named only where the DNA matches it firmly. Clone size is shown for a subset of rows, as once, few, many or a class of expanded clone.

>few|TRBV11-2|NA|14|TRBJ2-3
CASSFRRVTDTQYF
TGTGCCAGCAGCTTCAGGCGGGTCACAGATACGCAGTATTTT
>NA|TRBV7-9|NA|15|TRBJ2-6
CASSGENSGANVLTF
TGTGCCAGCAGCGGCGAGAACTCTGGGGCCAACGTCCTGACTTTC
>few|TRBV6-1|NA|14|TRBJ1-2
CASSEGGADYGYTF
TGTGCCAGCAGTGAAGGGGGCGCGGACTATGGCTACACCTTC
>NA|TRBV5-1|TRBD1|16|TRBJ2-2
CASSLDGQGNTGELFF
TGCGCCAGCAGCTTGGATGGACAGGGGAACACCGGGGAGCTGTTTTTT
>few|TRBV7-9|NA|15|TRBJ2-1
CASSLGPGTNNEQFF
TGTGCCAGCAGCTTAGGACCAGGGACAAACAATGAGCAGTTCTTC
>NA|TRBV7-2|NA|12|TRBJ1-5
CASSLALQPQHF
TGTGCCAGCAGCTTAGCTTTGCAGCCCCAGCATTTT
>many|TRBV20-1|NA|13|TRBJ1-2
CSARAGHPSGYTF
TGCAGTGCCAGGGCGGGACATCCTTCGGGCTACACCTTC
>NA|TRBV6-2/TRBV6-3|TRBD1|12|TRBJ1-1
CASGQGAGQAFF
TGTGCCAGTGGACAGGGGGCAGGTCAAGCTTTCTTT
>few|TRBV7-2|TRBD1|15|TRBJ2-7
CASSLGDREFYEQYF
TGTGCCAGCAGCTTAGGGGACAGGGAGTTCTACGAGCAGTACTTC
>few|TRBV6-5|NA|15|TRBJ1-6
CASSARGQQYSPLHF
TGTGCCAGCAGTGCCCGCGGACAGCAGTATTCACCCCTCCACTTT
>NA|TRBV27|TRBD1|15|TRBJ1-1
CASSNPGQKNTEAFF
TGTGCCAGCAGTAACCCGGGACAGAAGAACACTGAAGCTTTCTTT
>many|TRBV6-6|NA|16|TRBJ2-5
CASSSRDGPKRETQYF
TGTGCCAGCAGTTCCCGGGACGGGCCAAAAAGGGAGACCCAGTACTTC
>few|TRBV7-8|NA|13|TRBJ2-6
CATRSSGANVLTF
TGTGCCACCCGGTCCTCTGGGGCCAACGTCCTGACTTTC
>few|TRBV4-2|TRBD1|15|TRBJ1-1
CASSQGDRLNTEAFF
TGTGCCAGCAGCCAAGGGGACAGGTTGAACACTGAAGCTTTCTTT
>few|TRBV18|NA|13|TRBJ1-4
CASSQNANEKLFF
TGTGCCAGCTCACAGAACGCTAATGAAAAACTGTTTTTT
>NA|TRBV4-1|NA|17|TRBJ2-2
CASSFWTGTSNTGELFF
TGCGCCAGCAGCTTCTGGACCGGCACTTCGAACACCGGGGAGCTGTTTTTT
>few|TRBV4-3|NA|16|TRBJ1-4
CASSQDRTGQGEKLFF
TGCGCCAGCAGCCAAGATCGTACAGGGCAGGGTGAAAAACTGTTTTTT
>NA|TRBV6-6|NA|16|TRBJ2-1
CASSYSSGRGFGEQFF
TGTGCCAGCAGTTACTCGAGTGGTAGGGGGTTCGGTGAGCAGTTCTTC
>NA|TRBV29-1|NA|14|TRBJ1-1
CSVEVGPRDTEAFF
TGCAGCGTTGAGGTAGGGCCTAGGGACACTGAAGCTTTCTTT
>NA|TRBV20-1|TRBD2|14|TRBJ2-1
CSATTSGGANEQFF
TGCAGTGCTACGACTAGCGGGGGGGCTAATGAGCAGTTCTTC
>NA|TRBV15|TRBD1|16|TRBJ2-1
CATSREGTGAYNEQFF
TGTGCCACCAGCAGAGAAGGGACAGGGGCTTACAATGAGCAGTTCTTC
>NA|TRBV10-3|NA|19|TRBJ1-2
CAISELLRDIGYSNYGYTF
TGTGCCATCAGTGAGTTACTACGGGACATCGGATATTCTAACTATGGCTACACCTTC
>NA|TRBV6-2/TRBV6-3|NA|14|TRBJ2-1
CASSFDRPVNEQFF
TGTGCCAGCAGTTTTGACAGGCCGGTCAATGAGCAGTTCTTC
>NA|TRBV20-1|NA|12|TRBJ1-2
CSAREAMIGYTF
TGCAGTGCTAGGGAAGCAATGATCGGCTACACCTTC
>NA|TRBV4-3|NA|17|TRBJ2-5
CASSQDQNPGGVWEQYF
TGCGCCAGCAGCCAAGATCAAAACCCAGGAGGCGTTTGGGAGCAGTACTTC
>NA|TRBV12-3/TRBV12-4|TRBD1|15|TRBJ1-1
CASKRVGGTYTEAFF
TGTGCCAGCAAACGGGTAGGGGGCACATACACTGAAGCTTTCTTT
>few|TRBV12-3/TRBV12-4|TRBD1|17|TRBJ1-2
CASSLGTGAKANYGYTF
TGTGCCAGCAGTTTGGGGACAGGGGCCAAAGCTAACTATGGCTACACCTTC
>NA|TRBV7-2|NA|12|TRBJ2-7
CASSSQAGQKYF
TGTGCCAGCAGTTCACAGGCAGGGCAGAAGTACTTC
>NA|TRBV6-1|NA|15|TRBJ2-5
CASSEATGMGETQYF
TGTGCCAGCAGTGAAGCAACAGGGATGGGGGAGACCCAGTACTTC
>NA|TRBV20-1|TRBD2|19|TRBJ2-2
CSARNSSISGGPNTGELFF
TGCAGTGCTAGAAATTCGTCCATTAGCGGGGGACCCAACACCGGGGAGCTGTTTTTT
>NA|TRBV10-3|NA|14|TRBJ2-2
CAISETENTGELFF
TGTGCCATCAGTGAGACCGAGAACACCGGGGAGCTGTTTTTT
>NA|TRBV6-6|NA|14|TRBJ2-1
CASSYRTEYNEQFF
TGTGCCAGCAGTTACCGGACCGAATACAATGAGCAGTTCTTC
>NA|TRBV20-1|NA|14|TRBJ2-4
CSAPGAVGRNIQYF
TGCAGTGCCCCTGGCGCGGTAGGTCGGAACATTCAGTACTTC
>few|TRBV4-3|TRBD2|20|TRBJ2-4
CASSQEASGGALWAKNIQYF
TGCGCCAGCAGCCAAGAGGCAAGCGGGGGGGCCTTATGGGCCAAAAACATTCAGTACTTC
>NA|TRBV20-1|NA|13|TRBJ2-5
CSARRSGTETQYF
TGCAGTGCTAGGCGTTCAGGGACTGAGACCCAGTACTTC
>few|TRBV5-6|NA|13|TRBJ1-1
CASSLWGTPEAFF
TGTGCCAGCAGCTTGTGGGGGACACCTGAAGCTTTCTTT
>NA|TRBV6-5|NA|14|TRBJ2-6
CASSYGRGANVLTF
TGTGCCAGCAGTTACGGCCGGGGGGCCAACGTCCTGACTTTC
>few|TRBV20-1|NA|15|TRBJ2-2
CSARDPAVNTGELFF
TGCAGTGCTAGAGATCCAGCGGTGAACACCGGGGAGCTGTTTTTT
>NA|TRBV3-1|TRBD1|17|TRBJ1-2
CASSQGDRPSLNYGYTF
TGTGCCAGCAGCCAAGGGGACAGGCCCAGTCTTAACTATGGCTACACCTTC
>few|TRBV7-9|TRBD1|15|TRBJ2-7
CASSLARDRAYEQYF
TGTGCCAGCAGCTTAGCCAGAGACAGGGCGTACGAGCAGTACTTC
>NA|TRBV3-1|NA|15|TRBJ1-1
CASSPLQNLNTEAFF
TGTGCCAGCAGCCCACTACAAAACCTGAACACTGAAGCTTTCTTT
>few|TRBV4-3|NA|20|TRBJ2-6
CASSQDMAGLTGSGANVLTF
TGCGCCAGCAGCCAAGATATGGCAGGTCTAACGGGGTCTGGGGCCAACGTCCTGACTTTC
>NA|TRBV28|NA|13|TRBJ2-3
CASSFLPTDTQYF
TGTGCCAGCAGTTTTTTGCCTACAGATACGCAGTATTTT
>NA|TRBV30|NA|12|TRBJ2-5
CAWAVLGETQYF
TGTGCCTGGGCTGTTTTAGGCGAGACTCAGTACTTC
>many|TRBV7-2|NA|17|TRBJ2-1
CASSLAALPTSYNEQFF
TGTGCCAGCAGCTTAGCAGCGCTCCCGACCTCTTACAATGAGCAGTTCTTC
>few|TRBV5-1|NA|16|TRBJ2-3
CASSPIGGASTDTQYF
TGCGCCAGCAGCCCCATCGGCGGGGCAAGCACAGATACGCAGTATTTT
>NA|TRBV2|NA|11|TRBJ1-1
CASRYRSEAFF
TGTGCCAGCAGATATCGTTCCGAAGCTTTCTTT
>NA|TRBV21-1|NA|15|TRBJ1-6
CASSKGGTYNSPLHF
TGTGCCAGCAGCAAAGGGGGGACCTATAATTCACCCCTCCACTTT
>NA|TRBV27|NA|17|TRBJ1-2
CASSPDFLGQSNDGYTF
TGTGCCAGCAGTCCGGACTTCCTCGGACAGAGTAACGATGGCTACACCTTC
>few|TRBV2|NA|16|TRBJ2-3
CASSGLTGPSTDTQYF
TGTGCCAGCAGTGGCCTCACAGGGCCTAGCACAGATACGCAGTATTTT
>few|TRBV12-3/TRBV12-4|TRBD1|14|TRBJ1-1
CASSGQGARTEAFF
TGTGCCAGCAGTGGCCAGGGGGCTCGCACTGAAGCTTTCTTT